This T cell receptor (beta chain) was sequenced for a study of blood T cell repertoires in COVID-19 (dated by TCRdb to the early 2020s). Turning to the overall study: The collaborator samples originated in the United States, Italy and Spain and spanned the acute and convalescent phases of COVID-19. The prospective study material was composed of cDNA or gDNA derived from T cells, B-cell-depleted T cells, or PBMCs. The dataset comprised deeply sampled blood TCRbeta repertoires from subjects exposed to, actively infected with, or recovered from COVID-19. A freely available public database, intended as a resource for researchers studying the immune response to SARS-CoV-2, is where the repertoires were released. The samples were drawn from the first 160 participants of the ongoing ImmuneRACE study and from 1,254 subjects provided by 6 global collaborators. The sample metadata nearly always contained a de-identified subject ID, COVID-19 status, age in years and sex. Where available, HLA class I and class II types were taken from metadata supplied by the sample provider and were not determined by assay-based typing.

The immunoSEQ Assay, a bias-controlled multiplex PCR, was used to amplify TCRbeta CDR3 regions from genomic DNA. As for the original processing: Within the assay, amplification of reference gene primers was used to estimate how many nucleated cells each sample contained. To quantify the absolute abundance of each unique TCRbeta CDR3 rearrangement, sequence reads were collapsed and filtered. For each sample, productive Simpson clonality was calculated as the square root of Simpson's diversity index across productive rearrangements. Imported from immuneACCESS, the table was reduced by TCRdb to in-frame sequences with V and J called. These copies leave out some clones; in studies compared against another copy, an unresolved V gene accounts for under half, and the cause of the remainder is not known. From that table come the V and J calls and clone size; the DNA was used to work out D and trimming. The sample table records around 150,000 clones; almost 85% of these occur just once. The ten largest clonotypes hold 20% to 25% of the sample.

Via the germline V gene (reference sequence), CDR1 is LNHDA and CDR2 SQIVND. Unmatched junction bases come to 6, with V trimmed by 4 bases and J by 4 bases. The CDR3 measures 15 amino acids from cysteine to phenylalanine. The read is trimmed to its CDR3 DNA, 45 bases read in frame from base 1. The paper as a whole reports these results and caveats: How much clinical and demographic metadata was included differed by source and by participant, and the metadata was provided uncurated.

Whole blood was collected in K2EDTA tubes by collaborating institutions according to the institutions' own protocols. For TCRbeta analysis, collaborators shipped samples in one of three forms: frozen whole blood, isolated PBMCs, or DNA extracted from either of those sample types. As to this clone: The antigen it recognizes is unknown. No quality values exist for individual bases; no much larger clone is one base distant.

The sample taken for sequencing was peripheral blood. The receptor comes from a woman of 80 years or more with acute or convalescent COVID-19. The chain couples TRBV19 to TRBJ2-2; 7 bases in between match TRBD1. The CDR3 sequence is CASSNRQGGTGELFF. Here is the DNA: TGTGCCAGTAGTAATCGACAGGGCGGCACCGGGGAGCTGTTTTTT.